The rows below give T cell receptor beta chains drawn from one sample of a study of shared clonotypes between healthy human individuals. TCRdb's copy holds only in-frame clones and misses some; the assay was immunoSEQ multiplex PCR. The profile shows roughly 2 million clones, 95% of them singletons. Sequencing input: naive CD4+ T cells sorted from blood. The receptors come from a young man in good health. Both conserved end residues are part of each CDR3. The order of the fields is V gene, D gene, J gene, clone size, CDR3 protein, CDR3 DNA. D genes are given only for firm matches. The size of a clone is reported for some rows only, either as once, few or many, or as a class for expanded clones.

V gene: TRBV6-6; D gene: NA; J gene: TRBJ1-1; clone size: NA; CDR3 protein: CASSYAGSNTEAFF; CDR3 DNA: TGTGCCAGCAGTTACGCAGGGTCGAACACTGAAGCTTTCTTT
V gene: TRBV5-5; D gene: NA; J gene: TRBJ1-1; clone size: NA; CDR3 protein: CASSPRAVGTEAFF; CDR3 DNA: TGTGCCAGCAGCCCAAGGGCAGTAGGCACTGAAGCTTTCTTT
V gene: TRBV19; D gene: NA; J gene: TRBJ1-5; clone size: NA; CDR3 protein: CASNPAMDQPQHF; CDR3 DNA: TGTGCCAGTAATCCCGCGATGGATCAGCCCCAGCATTTT
V gene: TRBV5-1; D gene: NA; J gene: TRBJ2-1; clone size: NA; CDR3 protein: CASSPLGSGYNEQFF; CDR3 DNA: TGCGCCAGCAGCCCCTTGGGTAGCGGATACAATGAGCAGTTCTTC
V gene: TRBV25-1; D gene: TRBD2; J gene: TRBJ2-3; clone size: NA; CDR3 protein: CASSDFAGDTDTQYF; CDR3 DNA: TGTGCCAGCAGTGATTTTGCGGGAGACACAGATACGCAGTATTTT
V gene: TRBV5-4; D gene: NA; J gene: TRBJ2-5; clone size: NA; CDR3 protein: CASSLGSPQETQYF; CDR3 DNA: TGTGCCAGCAGCTTGGGGTCTCCCCAAGAGACCCAGTACTTC
V gene: TRBV11-2; D gene: NA; J gene: TRBJ1-1; clone size: once; CDR3 protein: CASSSTANTEAFF; CDR3 DNA: TGTGCCAGCAGCTCGACAGCGAACACTGAAGCTTTCTTT
V gene: TRBV5-5; D gene: NA; J gene: TRBJ2-1; clone size: NA; CDR3 protein: CASSQGPQGYNEQFF; CDR3 DNA: TGTGCCAGCAGCCAAGGGCCCCAGGGGTACAATGAGCAGTTCTTC
V gene: TRBV21-1; D gene: NA; J gene: TRBJ2-5; clone size: NA; CDR3 protein: CASSKSNPLRPGPRETQYF; CDR3 DNA: TGTGCCAGCAGCAAATCCAACCCCCTTCGGCCGGGGCCACGAGAGACCCAGTACTTC
V gene: TRBV7-9; D gene: NA; J gene: TRBJ2-7; clone size: NA; CDR3 protein: CASSSKNYEQYF; CDR3 DNA: TGTGCCAGCAGCTCAAAGAACTACGAGCAGTACTTC
V gene: TRBV7-2; D gene: NA; J gene: TRBJ2-5; clone size: NA; CDR3 protein: CASSPIGAQYF; CDR3 DNA: TGTGCCAGCAGCCCTATAGGGGCCCAGTACTTC
V gene: TRBV5-6; D gene: NA; J gene: TRBJ1-2; clone size: NA; CDR3 protein: CASRDGTASYGYTF; CDR3 DNA: TGTGCCAGCAGGGACGGGACTGCCTCTTATGGCTACACCTTC
V gene: TRBV7-2; D gene: NA; J gene: TRBJ2-7; clone size: NA; CDR3 protein: CASSLPGGPYEQYF; CDR3 DNA: TGTGCCAGCAGCTTACCCGGAGGCCCCTACGAGCAGTACTTC
V gene: TRBV11-2; D gene: NA; J gene: TRBJ1-1; clone size: few; CDR3 protein: CASSLGLNTEAFF; CDR3 DNA: TGTGCCAGCAGCTTAGGGTTGAACACTGAAGCTTTCTTT
V gene: TRBV6-5; D gene: TRBD2; J gene: TRBJ2-3; clone size: NA; CDR3 protein: CASSPLAGGLGTQYF; CDR3 DNA: TGTGCCAGCAGCCCGCTAGCGGGAGGACTAGGAACTCAGTATTTT
V gene: TRBV15; D gene: NA; J gene: TRBJ2-7; clone size: NA; CDR3 protein: CATSRDPLAYEQYF; CDR3 DNA: TGTGCCACCAGCAGAGACCCCTTAGCCTACGAGCAGTACTTC
V gene: TRBV28; D gene: NA; J gene: TRBJ1-2; clone size: NA; CDR3 protein: CASSLGGPNYGYTF; CDR3 DNA: TGTGCCAGCAGTTTAGGGGGGCCCAACTATGGCTACACCTTC
V gene: TRBV2; D gene: TRBD1; J gene: TRBJ2-7; clone size: NA; CDR3 protein: CASSPDRDYEQYF; CDR3 DNA: TGTGCCAGCAGTCCGGACAGGGACTACGAGCAGTACTTC
V gene: TRBV7-2; D gene: TRBD1; J gene: TRBJ2-3; clone size: NA; CDR3 protein: CASSLPLDRGTQYF; CDR3 DNA: TGTGCCAGCAGCTTACCCCTGGACAGGGGTACGCAGTATTTT
V gene: TRBV7-9; D gene: NA; J gene: TRBJ2-1; clone size: NA; CDR3 protein: CASSSRRESVNEQFF; CDR3 DNA: TGTGCCAGCAGCTCTAGGCGGGAAAGTGTCAATGAGCAGTTCTTC